One and the same sample provided the 8 T cell receptor beta chains below, sequenced in a study of blood T cells in healthy people across ages. Using a J-beta primer mix together with a sample-barcoded 5' primer, a second PCR was run for roughly 7 to 12 cycles. TCRdb processed the 5' RACE reads anew with MiXCR; each CDR3 protein has one entry. Of 540,000 or so distinct CDR3 sequences in the sample, nearly 25% were seen once. These data were also filed under a second study, of T cells of mothers and their children.

The specimen sequenced was blood. The source of these receptors is a boy younger than 18 in good health.

This sequence joins TRBV7-2 and TRBJ2-1; D is uncertain. The J call may be faulty, since TRBJ2-7 better matches the DNA end. Per the germline V gene, CDR1 is SGHTA and CDR2 is FQGNSA. CDR3 length equals 14 residues. This CDR3 reads CASSISRAAYEQYF. In DNA form, the CDR3 reads TGTGCCAGCAGCATCTCCCGGGCGGCCTACGAGCAGTACTTC.

The chain has TRBV7-2 and TRBJ2-5, with D perhaps being TRBD1 or TRBD2 (5 bases each). The CDR3 is made up of 14 amino acids. V lost 5 bases, J lost 0 bases, and 10 bases lay in between. Germline V gene lookup returns CDR1 SGHTA and CDR2 FQGNSA. The chain's CDR3 is CASSPGANQETQYF. Here the CDR3 DNA reads TGTGCCAGCAGCCCCGGGGCGAACCAAGAGACCCAGTACTTC.

The gene calls are TRBV4-3 and TRBJ1-2, with D perhaps TRBD1 (6 bases). CDR1 and CDR2 (germline): LGHNA, YSLEER. CDR3 length equals 16 residues. Trimming stripped 0 bases from V and 4 bases from J, with 15 bases between. CDR3 bases: TGCGCCAGCAGCCAAGATCAGGGGTTGCAACTCTATGGCTACACCTTC. Protein sequence: CASSQDQGLQLYGYTF.

This clonotype was detected only a few times. The chain recombines TRBV7-9 with TRBJ1-6, with 7 bases fitting TRBD1. Germline CDR1 and CDR2: SEHNR and FQNEAQ (reference sequence). This CDR3 region has 18 residues. Trimming at V came to 0 bases and at J to 8 bases, leaving 13 bases not matched to a gene. CDR3 nucleotides: TGTGCCAGCAGCTTAGCGGTCTTTGGACAGGTAGATGATTCACCCCTCCACTTT. Translating it yields CASSLAVFGQVDDSPLHF.

V usage is TRBV12-3 or TRBV12-4 and J usage is TRBJ2-1; 8 bases are shared with TRBD1. The DNA end lines up better with TRBJ2-7; the J call may be wrong. CDR3 length: 18 amino acids. The CDR3 reads CASSLSPLGQGSPYEQYF. The CDR3, as DNA: TGTGCCAGCAGTTTATCCCCACTCGGACAGGGTTCCCCCTACGAGCAGTACTTC.

This clonotype was seen only a few times. The germline gene is not matched at one end of the junction; a read error may be the cause. The rearrangement joins TRBV7-9 to TRBJ1-5, with D possibly being TRBD1 (6 bases). The CDR3 covers 15 residues. The germline V gene has CDR1 SEHNR and CDR2 FQNEAQ (reference sequence). The CDR3 DNA follows: TGTGCCGGCAGCTCGGGGGGCCACAGCAATCAGCCCCAGCATTTT. The encoded protein is CAGSSGGHSNQPQHF.

V is TRBV20-1 and J is TRBJ2-1; D is ambiguous. The CDR3 length is 10 residues. Trimming removed 3 bases from V and 6 bases from J, with 3 bases in between. CDR1 and CDR2 (germline): DFQATT, SNEGSKA (reference sequence). Here the CDR3 DNA reads TGCAGTGCTAGCAGCAATGAGCAGTTCTTC. Translating gives CSASSNEQFF.

This chain joins TRBV4-2 and TRBJ1-1; no clear D. Per the germline V gene, CDR1 is LGHNA and CDR2 is YNFKEQ. V was cut by 0 bases and J by 2 bases, with 10 bases left in between. The CDR3 is made up of 15 amino acids. The CDR3 coding sequence is TGTGCCAGCAGCCAAGATAGGACGGTAAACACTGAAGCTTTCTTT. As protein: CASSQDRTVNTEAFF.